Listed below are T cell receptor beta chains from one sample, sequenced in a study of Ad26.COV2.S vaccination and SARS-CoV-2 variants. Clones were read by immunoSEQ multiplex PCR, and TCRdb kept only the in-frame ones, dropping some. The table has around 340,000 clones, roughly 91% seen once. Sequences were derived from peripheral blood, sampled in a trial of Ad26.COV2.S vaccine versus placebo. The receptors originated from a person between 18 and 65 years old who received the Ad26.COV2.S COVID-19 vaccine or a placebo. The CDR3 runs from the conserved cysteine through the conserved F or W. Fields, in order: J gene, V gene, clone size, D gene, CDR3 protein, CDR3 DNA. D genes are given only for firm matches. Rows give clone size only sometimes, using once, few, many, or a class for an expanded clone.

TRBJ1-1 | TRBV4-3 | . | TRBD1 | CASSPGQGWGTEAFF | TGCGCCAGCAGCCCCGGACAGGGGTGGGGCACTGAAGCTTTCTTT
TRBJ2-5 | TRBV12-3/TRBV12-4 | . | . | CASSRSQETQYF | TGTGCCAGCAGTCGGAGCCAAGAGACCCAGTACTTC
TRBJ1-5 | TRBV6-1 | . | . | CASSDRMDTMGQPQHF | TGTGCCAGCAGTGACCGAATGGACACGATGGGGCAGCCCCAGCATTTT
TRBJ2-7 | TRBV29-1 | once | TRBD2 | CSALGTSYSEQYF | TGCAGCGCACTCGGGACTAGTTACTCCGAGCAGTACTTC
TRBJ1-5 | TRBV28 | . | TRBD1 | CASSWDSRSNQPQHF | TGTGCCAGCAGTTGGGACAGTAGGAGCAATCAGCCCCAGCATTTT
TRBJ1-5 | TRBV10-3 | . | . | CAISERQEGNQPQHF | TGTGCCATCAGTGAGCGACAGGAAGGCAATCAGCCCCAGCATTTT
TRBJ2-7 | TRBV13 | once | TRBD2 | CASSLGPPTSGYEQYF | TGTGCCAGCAGCTTAGGACCACCGACTAGCGGCTACGAGCAGTACTTC
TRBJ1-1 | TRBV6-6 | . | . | CASSYGIGAEAFF | TGTGCCAGCAGTTACGGGATTGGGGCTGAAGCTTTCTTT
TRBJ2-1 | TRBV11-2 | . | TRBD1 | CASSSDRAPRYNEQFF | TGTGCCAGCAGCTCCGACAGGGCCCCGAGATACAATGAGCAGTTCTTC
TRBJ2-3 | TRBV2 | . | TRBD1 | CASRFTGDPTDTQYF | TGTGCCAGCAGATTCACAGGGGATCCCACAGATACGCAGTATTTT
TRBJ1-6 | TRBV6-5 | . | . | CASSRAGFDNSPLHF | TGTGCCAGCTCACGTGCGGGGTTCGATAATTCACCCCTCCACTTT
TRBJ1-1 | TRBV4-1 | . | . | CASSPTPNTEAFF | TGCGCCAGCAGCCCTACACCGAACACTGAAGCTTTCTTT
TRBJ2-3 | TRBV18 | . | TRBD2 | CASSPGLAGTTDTQYF | TGTGCCAGCTCACCAGGGCTAGCGGGCACCACAGATACGCAGTATTTT
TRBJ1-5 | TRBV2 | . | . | CASSVRASQPQHF | TGTGCCAGCAGTGTCAGGGCTAGTCAGCCCCAGCATTTT
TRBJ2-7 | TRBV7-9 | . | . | CASSLGRAPGLEQYF | TGTGCCAGCAGCTTAGGTCGTGCCCCAGGACTCGAGCAGTACTTC
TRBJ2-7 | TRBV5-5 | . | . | CASSFGSLKGGEQYF | TGTGCCAGCAGCTTCGGGTCGCTAAAGGGGGGCGAGCAGTACTTC
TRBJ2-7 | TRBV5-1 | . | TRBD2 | CASSPYSGSAIYEQYF | TGCGCCAGCAGCCCTTATAGCGGGAGTGCTATCTACGAGCAGTACTTC
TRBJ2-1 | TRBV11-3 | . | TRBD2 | CASSLGTSGRNEQFF | TGTGCCAGCAGCTTAGGGACTAGCGGGAGGAATGAGCAGTTCTTC
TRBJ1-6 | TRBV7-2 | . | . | CASSLDSYNSPLHF | TGTGCCAGCAGCTTAGACAGCTATAATTCACCCCTCCACTTT
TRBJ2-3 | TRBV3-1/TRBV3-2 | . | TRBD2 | CASSRLAGGSDTQYF | TGTGCCAGCAGCCGGCTAGCGGGGGGGTCAGATACGCAGTATTTT
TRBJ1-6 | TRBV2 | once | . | CASSGEGVWNSPLHF | TGTGCCAGCAGTGGAGAAGGGGTGTGGAATTCACCCCTCCACTTT
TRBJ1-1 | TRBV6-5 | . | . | CASSYSVTRRGTEAFF | TGTGCCAGCAGTTACTCAGTCACCCGCAGGGGCACTGAAGCTTTCTTT
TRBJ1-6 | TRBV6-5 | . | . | CASSYGEGDTKPLHF | TGTGCCAGCAGTTACGGTGAGGGGGACACAAAGCCCCTCCACTTT
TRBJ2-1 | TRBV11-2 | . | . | CASSSLGLYLNEQFF | TGTGCCAGCAGCTCCCTGGGCCTTTATCTCAATGAGCAGTTCTTC
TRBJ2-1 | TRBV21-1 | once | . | CASSPQIRLAEEGDEQFF | TGTGCCAGCAGCCCTCAGATCCGACTAGCGGAGGAAGGGGATGAGCAGTTCTTC
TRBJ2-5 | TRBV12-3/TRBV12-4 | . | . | CASSLEFQETQYF | TGTGCCAGCAGTTTAGAATTCCAAGAGACCCAGTACTTC
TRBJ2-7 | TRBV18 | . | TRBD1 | CASSPAIGQGGTYEQYF | TGTGCCAGCTCACCGGCGATAGGACAGGGAGGTACTTACGAGCAGTACTTC